This is a list of T cell receptor beta chains from one sample in a study of blood T cell repertoires in COVID-19. Clones were read by immunoSEQ multiplex PCR, and TCRdb kept only the in-frame ones, dropping some. In the table there are around 180,000 clones, 86% of which are singletons. The sequenced sample was peripheral blood. These receptors were collected from a man in his 70s with active or convalescent COVID-19. Each CDR3 is given with its conserved first and last residue. The order of the fields is D gene, V gene, J gene, clone size, CDR3 DNA, CDR3 protein. The D gene is left open where the match is weak. The size field is filled for only some rows; it gives once, few, many or a size class.

D gene: NA; V gene: TRBV4-3; J gene: TRBJ2-3; clone size: NA; CDR3 DNA: TGCGCCAGCAGCCAAGATCGTAGCACTATCACAGATACGCAGTATTTT; CDR3 protein: CASSQDRSTITDTQYF
D gene: TRBD2; V gene: TRBV19; J gene: TRBJ2-4; clone size: NA; CDR3 DNA: TGTGCCAGTAGCCCCTCGGCGGCTAGCGGGATTCAGTACTTC; CDR3 protein: CASSPSAASGIQYF
D gene: TRBD1; V gene: TRBV19; J gene: TRBJ1-1; clone size: few; CDR3 DNA: TGTGCCAGTAGAGGGGACAGGGAGAACACTGAAGCTTTCTTT; CDR3 protein: CASRGDRENTEAFF
D gene: NA; V gene: TRBV7-2; J gene: TRBJ1-4; clone size: NA; CDR3 DNA: TGTGCCAGCAGCTTAGTCTCGGGTAATGAAAAACTGTTTTTT; CDR3 protein: CASSLVSGNEKLFF
D gene: TRBD2; V gene: TRBV5-1; J gene: TRBJ2-1; clone size: NA; CDR3 DNA: TGCGCCAGCAGCCGGGAGGCCAGACAGAGAAATGAGCAGTTCTTC; CDR3 protein: CASSREARQRNEQFF
D gene: NA; V gene: TRBV6-6; J gene: TRBJ1-2; clone size: NA; CDR3 DNA: TGTGCCAGCCGGGGGCGGGGGGAAGGCTACACCTTC; CDR3 protein: CASRGRGEGYTF
D gene: NA; V gene: TRBV24-1; J gene: TRBJ1-6; clone size: NA; CDR3 DNA: TGTGCCACCATGAGGAGCTCCTATAATTCACCCCTCCACTTT; CDR3 protein: CATMRSSYNSPLHF
D gene: TRBD1; V gene: TRBV5-8; J gene: TRBJ2-1; clone size: NA; CDR3 DNA: TGTGCCAGCAGCCCAGACAGGGGACCTTACAATGAGCAGTTCTTC; CDR3 protein: CASSPDRGPYNEQFF
D gene: NA; V gene: TRBV6-2/TRBV6-3; J gene: TRBJ1-1; clone size: NA; CDR3 DNA: TGTGCCAGCAGTTACTCGATCGGGGCAGGGGCCACGATGAACACTGAAGCTTTCTTT; CDR3 protein: CASSYSIGAGATMNTEAFF
D gene: NA; V gene: TRBV10-2; J gene: TRBJ2-1; clone size: once; CDR3 DNA: TGCGCCAGCAGTCCCTCGGGGCTAGCGAGGAATGAGCAGTTCTTC; CDR3 protein: CASSPSGLARNEQFF
D gene: TRBD1; V gene: TRBV6-2/TRBV6-3; J gene: TRBJ1-1; clone size: NA; CDR3 DNA: TGTGCCAGCAGTTCCCCAGGGGGTACGAACACTGAAGCTTTCTTT; CDR3 protein: CASSSPGGTNTEAFF
D gene: NA; V gene: TRBV18; J gene: TRBJ1-1; clone size: NA; CDR3 DNA: TGTGCCAGCTTACGGGGGAACACTGAAGCTTTCTTT; CDR3 protein: CASLRGNTEAFF
D gene: NA; V gene: TRBV11-2; J gene: TRBJ2-1; clone size: NA; CDR3 DNA: TGTGCCAGCAGCCGAACTATCGGGGGAATCGGGCAGTTCTTC; CDR3 protein: CASSRTIGGIGQFF
D gene: NA; V gene: TRBV30; J gene: TRBJ2-2; clone size: NA; CDR3 DNA: TGTGCCTGTGTTACCGGGGGATGGTCCACCGGGGAGCTGTTTTTT; CDR3 protein: CACVTGGWSTGELFF
D gene: NA; V gene: TRBV18; J gene: TRBJ1-5; clone size: NA; CDR3 DNA: TGTGCCAGCTCACCCGGGACATTGAGCAATCAGCCCCAGCATTTT; CDR3 protein: CASSPGTLSNQPQHF
D gene: TRBD2; V gene: TRBV14; J gene: TRBJ2-1; clone size: NA; CDR3 DNA: TGTGCCAGCAGCCGGTGGCTAGCGGGATACAATGAGCAGTTCTTC; CDR3 protein: CASSRWLAGYNEQFF
D gene: TRBD1; V gene: TRBV2; J gene: TRBJ1-2; clone size: NA; CDR3 DNA: TGTGCCAGCGGACAGGGCAACTATGGCTACACCTTC; CDR3 protein: CASGQGNYGYTF
D gene: NA; V gene: TRBV19; J gene: TRBJ1-2; clone size: NA; CDR3 DNA: TGTGCCAGTAGTACTACGCTATATGGCTACACCTTC; CDR3 protein: CASSTTLYGYTF
D gene: NA; V gene: TRBV19; J gene: TRBJ1-1; clone size: NA; CDR3 DNA: TGTGCCAGTAGTATAGATCGAGGGGGGGCGAACACTGAAGCTTTCTTT; CDR3 protein: CASSIDRGGANTEAFF
D gene: TRBD1; V gene: TRBV6-5; J gene: TRBJ1-5; clone size: NA; CDR3 DNA: TGTGCCAGCATCGACCCGGGACAGTTGGGTCAGCCCCAGCATTTT; CDR3 protein: CASIDPGQLGQPQHF
D gene: TRBD1; V gene: TRBV11-2; J gene: TRBJ1-1; clone size: NA; CDR3 DNA: TGTGCCAGCAGCCCACACCGGGACAGGAGGAACACTGAAGCTTTCTTT; CDR3 protein: CASSPHRDRRNTEAFF
D gene: NA; V gene: TRBV5-4; J gene: TRBJ2-1; clone size: NA; CDR3 DNA: TGTGCCAGCAGCTTACTGTCGGGAGAATCAAATGAGCAGTTCTTC; CDR3 protein: CASSLLSGESNEQFF
D gene: NA; V gene: TRBV19; J gene: TRBJ2-3; clone size: NA; CDR3 DNA: TGTGCCAGTAAATCGGGGTCCTACACAGATACGCAGTATTTT; CDR3 protein: CASKSGSYTDTQYF
D gene: NA; V gene: TRBV2; J gene: TRBJ1-1; clone size: NA; CDR3 DNA: TGTGCCAGCAGTGAGTTGGGGGGAAGTACTGAAGCTTTCTTT; CDR3 protein: CASSELGGSTEAFF
D gene: NA; V gene: TRBV18; J gene: TRBJ2-6; clone size: NA; CDR3 DNA: TGTGCCAGCTCACCTGTTTTGGGCCCGGGATCTGGGGCCAACGTCCTGACTTTC; CDR3 protein: CASSPVLGPGSGANVLTF
D gene: TRBD1; V gene: TRBV5-1; J gene: TRBJ2-3; clone size: NA; CDR3 DNA: TGCGCCAGCAGCTTGTGGGACAGGGGAACAGATACGCAGTATTTT; CDR3 protein: CASSLWDRGTDTQYF
D gene: TRBD1; V gene: TRBV9; J gene: TRBJ2-1; clone size: NA; CDR3 DNA: TGTGCCAGCAGCGCCGGGACAGGGAGCTACAATGAGCAGTTCTTC; CDR3 protein: CASSAGTGSYNEQFF
D gene: NA; V gene: TRBV7-8; J gene: TRBJ2-1; clone size: NA; CDR3 DNA: TGTGCCAGCAGCTTACCATGGGGGGACAATGAGCAGTTCTTC; CDR3 protein: CASSLPWGDNEQFF
D gene: NA; V gene: TRBV15; J gene: TRBJ2-5; clone size: NA; CDR3 DNA: TGTGCCACCAGCAGAGAGGGGGGACGTCAAAACTTC; CDR3 protein: CATSREGGRQNF
D gene: TRBD1; V gene: TRBV6-5; J gene: TRBJ2-7; clone size: NA; CDR3 DNA: TGTGCCAGCAGTTCGCAGGGGGTTCCCATAGAAGAGCAGTACTTC; CDR3 protein: CASSSQGVPIEEQYF
D gene: TRBD1; V gene: TRBV2; J gene: TRBJ1-6; clone size: NA; CDR3 DNA: TGTGCCAGCAGCAGGGGACAGAATAATTCACCCCTCCACTTT; CDR3 protein: CASSRGQNNSPLHF
D gene: TRBD1; V gene: TRBV4-1; J gene: TRBJ1-4; clone size: NA; CDR3 DNA: TGCGCCAGCAGCCAGGGACAGGCGTCAACTAATGAAAAACTGTTTTTT; CDR3 protein: CASSQGQASTNEKLFF
D gene: TRBD2; V gene: TRBV5-4; J gene: TRBJ2-7; clone size: NA; CDR3 DNA: TGTGCCAGCAGCCCACGGACTAGCGGGAAACCCGTCGAGCAGTACTTC; CDR3 protein: CASSPRTSGKPVEQYF
D gene: TRBD1; V gene: TRBV5-1; J gene: TRBJ2-2; clone size: medium-sized; CDR3 DNA: TGCGCCAGCAGCTTGAAAAAGACAGGGGGCAACACCGGGGAGCTGTTTTTT; CDR3 protein: CASSLKKTGGNTGELFF
D gene: NA; V gene: TRBV24-1; J gene: TRBJ2-2; clone size: NA; CDR3 DNA: TGTGCCACCAGTCGTTTGGGGGCGCCGGGGACCGGGGAGCTGTTTTTT; CDR3 protein: CATSRLGAPGTGELFF
D gene: NA; V gene: TRBV5-6; J gene: TRBJ1-5; clone size: NA; CDR3 DNA: TGTGCCAGCACCACTAGCGGGGGTTACAATCAGCCCCAGCATTTT; CDR3 protein: CASTTSGGYNQPQHF
D gene: NA; V gene: TRBV6-5; J gene: TRBJ1-1; clone size: NA; CDR3 DNA: TGTGCCAGCACTACGCCATTGAACACTGAAGCTTTCTTT; CDR3 protein: CASTTPLNTEAFF
D gene: NA; V gene: TRBV29-1; J gene: TRBJ2-2; clone size: NA; CDR3 DNA: TGCAGCGTCTCAGGGGGGACCGGGGAGCTGTTTTTT; CDR3 protein: CSVSGGTGELFF
D gene: TRBD1; V gene: TRBV6-5; J gene: TRBJ1-6; clone size: NA; CDR3 DNA: TGTGCCAGCCTACAGGGGGTCGGCTATAATTCACCCCTCCACTTT; CDR3 protein: CASLQGVGYNSPLHF
D gene: NA; V gene: TRBV7-8; J gene: TRBJ1-2; clone size: once; CDR3 DNA: TGTGCCAGCAGCTTAGTCGACAGGTCCTATGGCTACACCTTC; CDR3 protein: CASSLVDRSYGYTF
D gene: TRBD1; V gene: TRBV7-8; J gene: TRBJ1-5; clone size: NA; CDR3 DNA: TGTGCCAGCAGCCCGCGGACAGGGCGCAATCAGCCCCAGCATTTT; CDR3 protein: CASSPRTGRNQPQHF